This passage covers 21 T cell receptor beta chains from one sample sequenced in a study of blood T cell repertoires in COVID-19 (dated by TCRdb to 2019 to 2021). The library relied on the immunoSEQ multiplex PCR assay. TCRdb obtained this table from immuneACCESS and retained in-frame rearrangements with V and J assigned. These tables miss some clones; where compared with another copy, unresolved V genes account for less than half of the shortfall, and the remainder is unexplained. The sample profile shows under 85,000 clones; around 83% of them were found once. 30% to 45% of the sample belongs to the ten largest clones. The sequenced material came from peripheral blood. The receptors here all came from a man older than 75 with active or convalescent COVID-19.

This chain links TRBV5-1 with TRBJ2-5, with a weak D call TRBD1 (5 bases). Per the germline V gene, CDR1 is SGHRS and CDR2 is YFSETQ. CDR3 length equals 11 residues. V was trimmed by 5 bases and J by 3 bases, leaving 5 bases between them. The CDR3 loop reads CASRTEETQYF. The CDR3 DNA sequence: TGCGCCAGCAGGACAGAAGAGACCCAGTACTTC. Combining the CDR3 with reference TRBV5-1 and TRBJ2-5 gives the whole variable domain KAGVTQTPRYLIKTRGQQVTLSCSPISGHRSVSWYQQTPGQGLQFLFEYFSETQRNKGNFPGRFSGRQFSNSRSEMNVSTLELGDSALYLCASRTEETQYFGPGTRLLVL.

The J gene is TRBJ1-2, the V gene TRBV10-2, with TRBD1 as a possible D gene (5 bases). The CDR3 consists of 17 residues. Trimming took off 0 bases at V and 5 bases at J, with 19 bases between the two ends. Germline CDR1 and CDR2: WSHSY and SAAADI. The CDR3 DNA is TGCGCCAGCAGTGAGTCGGGCGGGGCCGGGAGGCCATATGGCTACACCTTC. Translated: CASSESGGAGRPYGYTF.

The CDR3 region has the DNA TGTGCCAGCAGTGGACAGGGGTTATTTCAGCCCCAGCATTTT. It specifies CASSGQGLFQPQHF. V usage is TRBV2 and J usage is TRBJ1-5, with 8 bases identical to TRBD1. With 4 bases clipped from V and 6 bases from J, the junction kept 5 bases outside the gene matches. From germline, CDR1 is SNHLY and CDR2 FYNNEI. This CDR3 comprises 14 residues. Full variable domain (missing parts from reference TRBV2 and TRBJ1-5): EPEVTQTPSHQVTQMGQEVILRCVPISNHLYFYWYRQILGQKVEFLVSFYNNEISEKSEIFDDQFSVERPDGSNFTLKIRSTKLEDSAMYFCASSGQGLFQPQHFGDGTRLSIL.

J is TRBJ1-1 and V is TRBV5-5; the D is unclear. Trimming took off 5 bases at V and 4 bases at J, with 15 bases between the two ends. This CDR3 is built from 14 residues. Germline V lookup: CDR1 SGHKS, CDR2 YYEKEE (reference sequence). CDR3 nucleotide sequence: TGTGCCAGCAGTTCTACTACGGAGTTCACTGAAGCTTTCTTT. Protein: CASSSTTEFTEAFF.

This chain links TRBV2 with TRBJ2-5; 9 nucleotides line up with TRBD2. V lost 7 bases to trimming and J lost 5 bases; unmatched junction nucleotides: 5. The CDR3 sequence is 13 residues long. Looked up from germline, CDR1 is SNHLY and CDR2 is FYNNEI. This CDR3 reads CASMAGGRETQYF. The CDR3 DNA reads TGTGCCAGCATGGCGGGGGGGCGGGAGACCCAGTACTTC.

V usage is TRBV18 and J usage is TRBJ1-2, with D unresolved. Per germline, CDR1 KGHSH and CDR2 LQKENI. V lost 6 bases and J 1 base, leaving 15 bases between the germline ends. This CDR3 contains 15 residues. CDR3 in amino acids: CASSPAVDNNYGYTF. The CDR3 DNA reads as TGTGCCAGCTCCCCCGCCGTAGACAATAACTATGGCTACACCTTC.

The count of this clone is one. The V gene is TRBV10-1, the J gene TRBJ2-2, with a weak D call TRBD2 (6 bases). The CDR3 runs 13 residues. Deletions cut 3 bases from V and 5 bases from J, with 7 bases between. Germline CDR1 and CDR2: WNHNN and SYGVQD (reference sequence). DNA of the CDR3: TGCGCCAGCAGTGATCGGGGGACCGGGGAGCTGTTTTTT. Protein: CASSDRGTGELFF.

V is TRBV5-5 and J is TRBJ1-3; maybe TRBD1 (6 bases). Germline V gives CDR1 SGHKS, CDR2 YYEKEE (reference sequence). V gave up 4 bases and J gave up 2 bases, with 19 bases separating them. This CDR3 is built from 17 residues. The CDR3 nucleotides are TGTGCCAGCAGCATTCTTCCGGGACAAGACACTGGAAACACCATATATTTT. It translates to CASSILPGQDTGNTIYF. Looking up the rest from reference TRBV5-5 and TRBJ1-3 gives the full variable domain: DAGVTQSPTHLIKTRGQQVTLRCSPISGHKSVSWYQQVLGQGPQFIFQYYEKEERGRGNFPDRFSARQFPNYSSELNVNALLLGDSALYLCASSILPGQDTGNTIYFGEGSWLTVV.

CDR3 sequence reads: CASSSSGGDSGTQYF. DNA for the CDR3: TGCGCCAGCAGTTCTAGCGGGGGGGATAGCGGTACGCAGTATTTT. The V and J genes are TRBV10-1 and TRBJ2-3, with TRBD2 matching 12 bases. Losses at the gene ends were 5 bases for V and 8 bases for J; bases not matched to a gene: 8. From germline, CDR1 is WNHNN and CDR2 SYGVQD (reference sequence). The CDR3 is made up of 15 amino acids.

The sample holds a few counts of this clone. The chain links TRBV6-6 to TRBJ2-7; weak D call: TRBD2 (5 bases). CDR3 length: 12 amino acids. Germline V gene sequence: CDR1 MNHNY, CDR2 SVGAGI (reference sequence). Trimming removed 3 bases at V and 6 bases at J, with 9 bases between. DNA for the CDR3: TGTGCCAGCAGTTATCGGGGTCTCGAGCAGTACTTC. Protein sequence: CASSYRGLEQYF.

This chain connects TRBV10-2 to TRBJ2-5; 13 positions agree with TRBD2. The germline CDR1 and CDR2 sequences are WSHSY and SAAADI. V shed 5 bases, J shed 4 bases, and the junction held 16 bases outside the gene matches. The CDR3 sequence is 19 residues long. CDR3 DNA: TGCGCCAGCAGTAGGACTAGCGGGGGTTCTTGGGACTTCGGAGAGACCCAGTACTTC. The encoded protein is CASSRTSGGSWDFGETQYF.

J is TRBJ1-3 and V is TRBV18; TRBD1 matches at 9 bases. V lost 2 bases and J lost 6; bases outside the gene matches: 5. This CDR3 spans 15 amino acids. Germline V lookup: CDR1 KGHSH, CDR2 LQKENI. CDR3 coding DNA: TGTGCCAGCTCACCAACCGGGACAGGGTCAAACACCATATATTTT. This sequence encodes CASSPTGTGSNTIYF.

This chain links TRBV7-2 with TRBJ1-1, with D perhaps matching TRBD1 (5 bases). The CDR3 runs to 15 residues. V was trimmed by 5 bases and J by 0 bases, leaving 13 bases between them. The germline gives CDR1 SGHTA, CDR2 FQGNSA. The CDR3 protein is CASSPWGLMNTEAFF. The CDR3 nucleotides are TGTGCCAGCAGCCCTTGGGGCCTCATGAACACTGAAGCTTTCTTT.

V is TRBV30 and J is TRBJ1-1, with D possibly being TRBD1 (6 bases). Trimming took off 8 bases at V and 6 bases at J, with 13 bases between the two ends. Germline-derived CDR1 and CDR2 are GTSNPN and SVGIG (reference sequence). CDR3 length: 11 amino acids. The CDR3, as DNA: TGTGCCGGTCAGGGGTTTCCTGAAGCTTTCTTT. Protein product: CAGQGFPEAFF.

The rearrangement uses TRBV28 and TRBJ2-7; 10 bases align to TRBD1. The germline gives CDR1 MDHEN, CDR2 SYDVKM. The CDR3 runs to 15 residues. V lost 1 base, J lost 2 bases, and 2 bases stayed unmatched. The CDR3 here is CASSLFGQGAYEQYF. CDR3 DNA sequence: TGTGCCAGCAGTTTATTTGGACAGGGGGCCTACGAGCAGTACTTC.

The count of this clone is one. This rearrangement joins TRBV28 to TRBJ1-5, with D uncertain. Trimming stripped 6 bases from V and 9 bases from J, with 15 bases between. From germline, CDR1 is MDHEN and CDR2 SYDVKM. The CDR3 length is 13 residues. Written as DNA, the CDR3 is TGTGCCAGCAGAACAGACCCGGTGGGGCCCCAGCATTTT. Translated: CASRTDPVGPQHF.

Here the CDR3 DNA reads TGCGCCAGCAGCCAGGACGGTGGTTTAGCGCGGGAGACCCAGTACTTC. Encoded protein: CASSQDGGLARETQYF. The V gene is TRBV5-1, the J gene TRBJ2-5; D might be TRBD2 (5 bases). Germline V gene lookup returns CDR1 SGHRS and CDR2 YFSETQ. The germline V and J ends were trimmed by 4 bases and 5 bases, with 21 bases remaining between them. The CDR3 consists of 16 residues.

This chain connects TRBV11-2 to TRBJ1-1; 7 bases align to TRBD1. From germline, CDR1 is SGHAT and CDR2 FQNNGV. The trim removed 2 bases at V and 8 bases at J, leaving 5 bases unmatched. This CDR3 is 13 amino acids long. The CDR3 nucleotides are TGTGCCAGCAGCTTAAGGGGACAGAGAGAAGCTTTCTTT. Residues: CASSLRGQREAFF.

The chain combines TRBV5-6 with TRBJ1-2, with 8 bases identical to TRBD1. This CDR3 has 14 amino acids. The ends lost 0 bases at V and 8 bases at J; junction bases unmatched: 6. Germline assignment: CDR1 SGHDT and CDR2 YYEEEE. The CDR3 here is CASSLDRGLLGYTF. CDR3 bases: TGTGCCAGCAGCTTGGACAGGGGGTTATTGGGCTACACCTTC. The full variable domain, its missing parts supplied by reference TRBV5-6 and TRBJ1-2, is DAGVTQSPTHLIKTRGQQVTLRCSPKSGHDTVSWYQQALGQGPQFIFQYYEEEERQRGNFPDRFSGHQFPNYSSELNVNALLLGDSALYLCASSLDRGLLGYTFGSGTRLTVV.

Written as DNA, the CDR3 is TGTGCCACCAGCCCCCATGCCAGGGCTGGAAACACCATATATTTT. Its translation is CATSPHARAGNTIYF. The V call is TRBV15, the J call TRBJ1-3; weak D call: TRBD1 (5 bases). The CDR3 extends over 15 amino acids. Trimming left V 5 bases short and J 2 bases short, with 13 bases between. In germline, CDR1 is LNHNV, CDR2 YYDKDF (reference sequence).

The V and J genes are TRBV19 and TRBJ1-1; maybe TRBD1 (6 bases). Trimming cost V 4 bases and J 0 bases, with 15 bases left between them. The length of the CDR3 is 16 residues. Germline V gene data show CDR1 as LNHDA and CDR2 as SQIVND (reference sequence). CDR3 sequence (DNA): TGTGCCAGTAGTAAAGCCGGACAGTGGGTGAACACTGAAGCTTTCTTT. It specifies CASSKAGQWVNTEAFF.